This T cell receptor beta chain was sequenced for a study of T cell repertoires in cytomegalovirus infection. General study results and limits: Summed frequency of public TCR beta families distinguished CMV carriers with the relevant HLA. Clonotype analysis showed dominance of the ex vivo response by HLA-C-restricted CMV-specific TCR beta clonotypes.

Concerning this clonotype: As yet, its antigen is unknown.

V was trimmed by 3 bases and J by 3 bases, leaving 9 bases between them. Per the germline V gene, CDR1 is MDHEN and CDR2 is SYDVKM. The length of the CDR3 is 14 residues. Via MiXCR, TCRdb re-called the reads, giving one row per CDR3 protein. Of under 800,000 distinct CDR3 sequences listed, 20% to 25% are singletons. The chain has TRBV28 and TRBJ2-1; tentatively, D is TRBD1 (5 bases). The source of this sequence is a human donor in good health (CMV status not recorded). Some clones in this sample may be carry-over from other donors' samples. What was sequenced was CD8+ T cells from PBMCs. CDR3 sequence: CASSFPGYYNEQFF. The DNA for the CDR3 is TGTGCCAGCAGTTTTCCAGGGTACTACAATGAGCAGTTCTTC. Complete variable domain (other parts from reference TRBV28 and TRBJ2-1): DVKVTQSSRYLVKRTGEKVFLECVQDMDHENMFWYRQDPGLGLRLIYFSYDVKMKEKGDIPEGYSVSREKKERFSLILESASTNQTSMYLCASSFPGYYNEQFFGPGTRLTVL.